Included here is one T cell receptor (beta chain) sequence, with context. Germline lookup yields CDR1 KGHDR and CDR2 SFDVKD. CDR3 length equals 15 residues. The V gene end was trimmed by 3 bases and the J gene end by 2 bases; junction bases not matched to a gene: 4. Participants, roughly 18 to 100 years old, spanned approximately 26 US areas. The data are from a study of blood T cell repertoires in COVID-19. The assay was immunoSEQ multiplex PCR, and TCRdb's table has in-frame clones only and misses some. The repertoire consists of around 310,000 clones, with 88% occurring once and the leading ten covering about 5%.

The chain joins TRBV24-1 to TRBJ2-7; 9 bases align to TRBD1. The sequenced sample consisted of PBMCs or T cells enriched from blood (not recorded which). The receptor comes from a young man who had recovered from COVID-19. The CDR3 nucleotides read TGTGCCACCAGTGATAGAGGACAGGGGCCCTACGAGCAGTACTTC. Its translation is CATSDRGQGPYEQYF.